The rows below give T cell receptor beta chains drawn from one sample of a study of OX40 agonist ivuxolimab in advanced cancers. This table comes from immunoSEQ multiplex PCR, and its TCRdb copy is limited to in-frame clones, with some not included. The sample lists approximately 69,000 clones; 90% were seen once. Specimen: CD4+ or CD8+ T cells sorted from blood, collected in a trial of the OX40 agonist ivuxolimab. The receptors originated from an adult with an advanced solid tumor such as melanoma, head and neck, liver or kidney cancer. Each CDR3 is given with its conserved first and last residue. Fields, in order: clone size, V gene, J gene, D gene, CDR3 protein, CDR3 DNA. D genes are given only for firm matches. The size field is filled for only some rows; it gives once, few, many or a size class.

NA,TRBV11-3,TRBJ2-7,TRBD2,CASSWLAGGSHEQYF,TGTGCCAGCAGCTGGCTAGCGGGAGGGAGCCACGAGCAGTACTTC
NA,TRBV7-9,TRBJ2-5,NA,CASSLQQETQYF,TGTGCCAGCAGCTTACAGCAAGAGACCCAGTACTTC
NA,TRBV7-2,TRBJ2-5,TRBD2,CASSRAATSRETQYF,TGTGCCAGCAGCCGCGCAGCGACTAGCAGAGAGACCCAGTACTTC
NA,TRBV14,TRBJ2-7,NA,CASSQFYSYEQYF,TGTGCCAGCAGCCAATTCTACTCCTACGAGCAGTACTTC
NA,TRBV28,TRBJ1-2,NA,CASHTGSYGYTF,TGTGCCAGCCATACAGGGAGCTATGGCTACACCTTC
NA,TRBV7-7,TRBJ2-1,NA,CASSLERSSYNEQFF,TGTGCTAGCAGCTTAGAACGGAGCTCCTACAATGAGCAGTTCTTC
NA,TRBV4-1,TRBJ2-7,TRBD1,CASKQGALSYEQYF,TGCGCCAGTAAACAGGGGGCGCTTTCCTACGAGCAGTACTTC
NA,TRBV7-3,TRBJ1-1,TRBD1,CASSLGGANTEAFF,TGTGCCAGCAGTCTAGGGGGCGCGAACACTGAAGCTTTCTTT
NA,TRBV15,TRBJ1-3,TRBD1,CATSSRGSSAGNTIYF,TGTGCCACCAGCAGCAGGGGGTCGTCCGCTGGAAACACCATATATTTT
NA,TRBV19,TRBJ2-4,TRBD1,CATTGGGGAKNIQYF,TGTGCCACCACAGGGGGCGGTGGGGCCAAAAACATTCAGTACTTC
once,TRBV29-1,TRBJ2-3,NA,CSVEVHGGGTDTQYF,TGCAGCGTTGAAGTTCACGGGGGCGGCACAGATACGCAGTATTTT
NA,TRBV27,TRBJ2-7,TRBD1,CASRTGSYEQYF,TGTGCCAGCAGGACAGGGTCCTACGAGCAGTACTTC
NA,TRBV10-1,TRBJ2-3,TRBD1,CASSSRTGVVTDTQYF,TGCGCCAGCAGTAGCCGGACAGGGGTTGTCACAGATACGCAGTATTTT
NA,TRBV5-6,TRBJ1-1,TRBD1,CASSLGGWNTEAFF,TGTGCCAGCAGCTTAGGGGGCTGGAACACTGAAGCTTTCTTT
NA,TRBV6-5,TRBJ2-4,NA,CASRRQPWGKNIQYF,TGTGCCAGCCGAAGACAACCCTGGGGCAAAAACATTCAGTACTTC
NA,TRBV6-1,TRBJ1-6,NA,CASSEKGNSPLHF,TGTGCCAGCAGTGAAAAGGGGAATTCACCCCTCCACTTT
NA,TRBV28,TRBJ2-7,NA,CASSGGGSTSYEQYF,TGTGCCAGCAGTGGGGGCGGGAGCACGTCCTACGAGCAGTACTTC
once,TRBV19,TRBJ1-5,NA,CASTSRSNQPQHF,TGTGCCAGTACCTCCCGGAGCAATCAGCCCCAGCATTTT
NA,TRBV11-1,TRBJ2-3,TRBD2,CASTLAGGPGDTQYF,TGTGCCAGCACCCTAGCGGGAGGGCCTGGTGATACGCAGTATTTT
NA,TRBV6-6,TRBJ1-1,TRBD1,CASSLSDRGMNTEAFF,TGTGCCAGCAGTTTATCGGACAGGGGGATGAACACTGAAGCTTTCTTT
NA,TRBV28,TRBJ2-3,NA,CASSLGGSEGDTQYF,TGTGCCAGCAGTTTGGGCGGGTCCGAGGGAGATACGCAGTATTTT
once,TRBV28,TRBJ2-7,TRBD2,CASSLRLAGGAYEQYF,TGTGCCAGCAGTTTAAGGCTAGCGGGGGGGGCCTACGAGCAGTACTTC
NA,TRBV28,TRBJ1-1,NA,CASSLFAGNTEAFF,TGTGCCAGCAGTTTATTTGCCGGTAATACTGAAGCTTTCTTT
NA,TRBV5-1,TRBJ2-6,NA,CASSLGQRHSGANVLTF,TGCGCCAGCAGCTTGGGGCAGCGCCACTCTGGGGCCAACGTCCTGACTTTC
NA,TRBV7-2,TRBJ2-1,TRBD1,CASSLQQGAYEQFF,TGTGCCAGCAGCTTACAACAGGGGGCCTATGAGCAGTTCTTC
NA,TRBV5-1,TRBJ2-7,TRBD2,CASSLPTSGSYEQYF,TGCGCCAGCAGCTTGCCGACTAGCGGGAGTTACGAGCAGTACTTC
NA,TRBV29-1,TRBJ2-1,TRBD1,CSGTGGSYNEQFF,TGCAGCGGAACAGGGGGCTCCTACAATGAGCAGTTCTTC
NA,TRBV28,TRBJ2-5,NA,CASSLASPLRETQYF,TGTGCCAGCAGCCTTGCGTCACCTCTGAGGGAGACCCAGTACTTC
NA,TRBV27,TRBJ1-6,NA,CASTGQIGSPLHF,TGTGCCAGCACTGGGCAGATCGGTTCACCCCTCCACTTT
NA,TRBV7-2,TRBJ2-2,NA,CASSLELGRNTGELFF,TGTGCCAGCAGCTTAGAACTAGGACGCAACACCGGGGAGCTGTTTTTT
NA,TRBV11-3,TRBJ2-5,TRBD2,CASSLVTSVQAETQYF,TGTGCCAGCAGCTTAGTGACTAGCGTCCAGGCAGAGACCCAGTACTTC
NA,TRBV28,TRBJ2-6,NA,CAGASQGSGANVLTF,TGTGCCGGAGCATCTCAGGGGTCAGGGGCCAACGTCCTGACTTTC
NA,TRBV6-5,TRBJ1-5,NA,CASSSVGTGDQPQHF,TGTGCCAGCAGTTCCGTCGGGACGGGCGATCAGCCCCAGCATTTT
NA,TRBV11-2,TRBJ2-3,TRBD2,CASSFLAGGVDTQYF,TGTGCCAGCAGCTTTCTAGCGGGAGGTGTTGATACGCAGTATTTT
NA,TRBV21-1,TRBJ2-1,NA,CASPWGGEQFF,TGTGCCAGCCCATGGGGCGGTGAGCAGTTCTTC
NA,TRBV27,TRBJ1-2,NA,CASSSGQGRRGYTF,TGTGCCAGCAGTTCAGGTCAGGGGCGTCGTGGCTACACCTTC
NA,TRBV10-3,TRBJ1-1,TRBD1,CAISTGTGLNTEAFF,TGTGCCATCAGTACCGGGACAGGTTTGAACACTGAAGCTTTCTTT
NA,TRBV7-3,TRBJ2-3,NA,CASSLTGVTDTQYF,TGTGCCAGCAGCTTAACAGGTGTGACAGATACGCAGTATTTT
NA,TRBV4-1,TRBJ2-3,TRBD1,CASSQEGQPSTDTQYF,TGCGCCAGCAGCCAAGAGGGACAGCCTAGCACAGATACGCAGTATTTT
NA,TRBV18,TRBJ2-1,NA,CASSLGQNNEQFF,TGTGCCAGCTCACTTGGACAGAACAATGAGCAGTTCTTC
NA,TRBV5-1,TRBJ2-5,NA,CASSSTDFQETQYF,TGCGCCAGCAGCTCCACGGACTTCCAAGAGACCCAGTACTTC
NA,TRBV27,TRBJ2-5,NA,CASSHTGRQETQYF,TGTGCCAGCAGTCATACAGGGCGCCAAGAGACCCAGTACTTC
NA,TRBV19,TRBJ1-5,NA,CASSMARGGNQPQHF,TGTGCCAGTAGTATGGCCAGGGGAGGCAATCAGCCCCAGCATTTT
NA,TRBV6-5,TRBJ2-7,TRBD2,CASSYRGLALDEQYF,TGTGCCAGCAGTTACCGTGGACTAGCGCTCGACGAGCAGTACTTC
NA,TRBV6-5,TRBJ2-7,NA,CASSYYRDYEQYF,TGTGCCAGCAGTTACTACAGGGACTACGAGCAGTACTTC
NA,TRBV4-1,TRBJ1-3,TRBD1,CASTGQGASSGNTIYF,TGCGCCAGCACGGGACAGGGGGCCTCCTCTGGAAACACCATATATTTT
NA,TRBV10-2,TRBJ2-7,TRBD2,CASTVELASSYEQYF,TGCGCCAGCACGGTGGAACTAGCGTCCTCCTACGAGCAGTACTTC
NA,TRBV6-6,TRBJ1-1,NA,CASSAASTEAFF,TGTGCCAGCAGTGCGGCGAGCACTGAAGCTTTCTTT
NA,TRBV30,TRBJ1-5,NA,CAWSVPNQPQHF,TGTGCCTGGAGTGTACCCAATCAGCCCCAGCATTTT
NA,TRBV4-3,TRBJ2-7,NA,CASSQEPRTYEQYF,TGCGCCAGCAGCCAAGAACCCAGAACCTACGAGCAGTACTTC
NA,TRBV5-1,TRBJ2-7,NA,CASSFRGASYEQYF,TGCGCCAGCAGCTTTCGGGGGGCCTCCTACGAGCAGTACTTC
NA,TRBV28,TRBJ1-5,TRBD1,CASSPPGTGYFQPQHF,TGTGCCAGCAGTCCCCCCGGGACAGGGTACTTTCAGCCCCAGCATTTT
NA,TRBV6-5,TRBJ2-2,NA,CASSYNRGPGELFF,TGTGCCAGCAGTTACAATAGGGGCCCCGGGGAGCTGTTTTTT
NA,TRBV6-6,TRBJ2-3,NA,CASRGRTGGGDTQYF,TGTGCCAGCAGGGGCCGAACAGGCGGAGGAGATACGCAGTATTTT